The 18 T cell receptor beta chains below were found in one sample sequenced in a study of response to subunit inactivated influenza vaccine. TCRdb processed the RT-PCR reads anew with MiXCR; each CDR3 protein has one entry. Counted here are about 540,000 distinct CDR3 sequences, under 30% occurring once; the ten biggest clones make up 2.5% to 3.5%. This sample also belongs to another study, concerning T cells expressing NK-cell markers. That source adds: 5'RACE template switching with UMIs produced the TCR beta cDNA.

The sequencing here drew on CD4+ T cells sorted from PBMCs, taken approximately 13 days after vaccination. Receptors originate from a man aged 50-59 years who received an inactivated influenza vaccine.

This clonotype was detected ten times or more. The genes are TRBV29-1 and TRBJ2-7; possibly TRBD1 for D (6 bases). V gave up 6 bases and J gave up 3 bases, with 15 bases separating them. The CDR3 sequence is 13 residues long. The germline CDR1 and CDR2 sequences are SQVTM and ANQGSEA. Written as DNA, the CDR3 is TGCAGCGTCTCAATGGGGGCCGGCTACGAGCAGTACTTC. This sequence encodes CSVSMGAGYEQYF.

This clonotype appeared a few times. V gene TRBV6-1 combines with J gene TRBJ1-1; D possibly corresponds to TRBD1 (5 bases). The ends were cut back, 6 bases at V and 6 bases at J, with 14 bases in the middle. This CDR3 is 13 amino acids long. CDR1 is MNHNS and CDR2 is SASEGT in the germline V gene. DNA for the CDR3: TGTGCCAGCAGAAGAGGGAGGGGCTCTGAAGCTTTCTTT. Translated, it gives CASRRGRGSEAFF.

V and J are TRBV9 and TRBJ2-7; perhaps TRBD2 as D (5 bases). CDR3 length: 16 residues. Looked up from germline, CDR1 is SGDLS and CDR2 is YYNGEE. Trimming left V 0 bases short and J 3 bases short, with 16 bases between. The CDR3 protein is CASSVDGAAGYYEQYF. As DNA, the CDR3 is TGTGCCAGCAGCGTAGATGGAGCGGCGGGTTACTACGAGCAGTACTTC.

This clonotype was counted a few times. This chain links TRBV5-6 with TRBJ2-7, with D possibly TRBD1 on 5 matching bases. Germline assignment: CDR1 SGHDT and CDR2 YYEEEE. CDR3 length equals 14 residues. Trimming pared 1 base from V and 3 bases from J, leaving 11 bases between. The CDR3 nucleotides read TGTGCCAGCAGCTTGTGGCAGGGAAACTACGAGCAGTACTTC. This translates into CASSLWQGNYEQYF.

This clonotype came up a few times. V gene TRBV5-1 combines with J gene TRBJ1-2; D call uncertain. The CDR3 is 14 residues long. Germline CDR1 SGHRS, CDR2 YFSETQ. V gave up 1 base and J gave up 4 bases, with 11 bases separating them. The CDR3 coding sequence is TGCGCCAGCAGCTTGTGGGAAGGAAGCTATGGCTACACCTTC. Protein sequence: CASSLWEGSYGYTF.

This chain joins TRBV7-9 and TRBJ2-3; possibly TRBD1 or TRBD2 for D (5 bases each). CDR3 size: 14 residues. The V gene's germline CDR1 is SEHNR and CDR2 FQNEAQ (reference sequence). Deletions cut 5 bases from V and 6 bases from J, with 15 bases between. The CDR3 region is CASSPGTLGDTQYF. The CDR3 coding sequence is TGTGCCAGCAGCCCCGGGACGCTGGGGGATACGCAGTATTTT. The whole variable domain, filled in from reference TRBV7-9 and TRBJ2-3, reads DTGVSQNPRHKITKRGQNVTFRCDPISEHNRLYWYRQTLGQGPEFLTYFQNEAQLEKSRLLSDRFSAERPKGSFSTLEIQRTEQGDSAMYLCASSPGTLGDTQYFGPGTRLTVL.

The chain employs TRBV29-1 and TRBJ1-2, with D hard to call. Trimming cost V 4 bases and J 4 bases, with 10 bases left between them. Germline V gives CDR1 SQVTM, CDR2 ANQGSEA. The CDR3 is 12 residues long. In DNA form, the CDR3 reads TGCAGCGTTGGGCTCGTTACCTATGGCTACACCTTC. Its protein is CSVGLVTYGYTF. The full variable domain, with the rest looked up from reference TRBV29-1 and TRBJ1-2, is SAVISQKPSRDICQRGTSLTIQCQVDSQVTMMFWYRQQPGQSLTLIATANQGSEATYESGFVIDKFPISRPNLTFSTLTVSNMSPEDSSIYLCSVGLVTYGYTFGSGTRLTVV.

This clonotype was picked up a small number of times. The chain combines TRBV7-3 with TRBJ2-5, with 10 bases aligning to TRBD2. The germline gives CDR1 SGHTA, CDR2 FQGTGA. The CDR3 length is 15 residues. The ends lost 5 bases at V and 1 base at J; junction bases unmatched: 4. In nucleotides, the CDR3 is TGTGCCAGCAGCCCGGGACTAGCGCCCCAAGAGACCCAGTACTTC. Amino acid sequence: CASSPGLAPQETQYF.

The chain employs TRBV10-3 and TRBJ2-4; possible D gene TRBD2, 6 bases. The CDR3 covers 16 residues. CDR1 is ENHRY, CDR2 SYGVKD, per germline. Trimming left V 3 bases short and J 0 bases short, with 12 bases between. The CDR3 nucleotides are TGTGCCATCAGTGAAGGAGGGGCGATAGCCAAAAACATTCAGTACTTC. Amino acids: CAISEGGAIAKNIQYF.

This clonotype was observed many times. The genes are TRBV7-2 and TRBJ2-3; no clear D. The CDR3 extends over 12 amino acids. Trimming pared 5 bases from V and 2 bases from J, leaving 5 bases between. Looked up from germline, CDR1 is SGHTA and CDR2 is FQGNSA. CDR3 amino acids: CASSPYTDTQYF. The CDR3 DNA follows: TGTGCCAGCAGCCCCTACACAGATACGCAGTATTTT. The full variable domain, in which reference TRBV7-2 and TRBJ2-3 provide the parts outside the CDR3, is GAGVSQSPSNKVTEKGKDVELRCDPISGHTALYWYRQSLGQGLEFLIYFQGNSAPDKSGLPSDRFSAERTGGSVSTLTIQRTQQEDSAVYLCASSPYTDTQYFGPGTRLTVL.

The sample holds a few counts of this clonotype. The rearrangement links TRBV30 to TRBJ2-1; TRBD1 aligns across 10 bases. J lost 7 bases, V lost 7 bases, and 10 bases had no gene match. Germline-derived CDR1 and CDR2 are GTSNPN and SVGIG (reference sequence). The CDR3 has 14 amino acids. The CDR3 region is CASHRDRGWNEQFF. The CDR3 nucleotides are TGTGCCTCCCACCGGGACAGGGGATGGAATGAGCAGTTCTTC.

This clonotype has more than one count but fewer than ten. V usage is TRBV12-3 or TRBV12-4 and J usage is TRBJ2-7, with D perhaps TRBD1 (6 bases). Trimming removed 3 bases at V and 2 bases at J, with 11 bases between. This CDR3 is 14 amino acids long. This CDR3 is CASSFSDRAYEQYF. The CDR3 region has the DNA TGTGCCAGCAGTTTCTCGGACAGAGCCTACGAGCAGTACTTC.

This clonotype was seen a handful of times. CDR3 in amino acids: CASSSTGTGRYEQYF. The CDR3 region has the DNA TGTGCCAGCAGTTCCACCGGGACAGGACGCTACGAGCAGTACTTC. The chain joins TRBV28 to TRBJ2-7, with 8 bases that match TRBD1. CDR3 size: 15 residues. CDR1 is MDHEN, CDR2 SYDVKM, per germline. With V trimmed by 4 bases and J by 3 bases, 8 bases remained unmatched.

This clonotype was observed a handful of times. The chain employs TRBV15 and TRBJ2-3; no clear D. This CDR3 has 14 residues. The germline V gene has CDR1 LNHNV and CDR2 YYDKDF (reference sequence). Between the trimmed V and J ends, which lost 1 base and 3 bases, there was a span of 8 bases. Written as DNA, the CDR3 is TGTGCCACCAGCAGAGGGCAAAGAACAGATACGCAGTATTTT. Translation gives CATSRGQRTDTQYF.

The table lists this clonotype with a few counts. This chain joins TRBV25-1 and TRBJ2-2; D is uncertain. Germline assignment: CDR1 MGHDK and CDR2 SYGVNS. CDR3 length: 15 amino acids. V was clipped by 4 bases and J by 0 bases, with 9 bases between them. The CDR3 spells CASSVTATNTGELFF. CDR3 DNA sequence: TGTGCCAGCAGTGTAACAGCTACGAACACCGGGGAGCTGTTTTTT.

This clonotype was seen only a few times. In DNA, the CDR3 is TGTGCCAGCAGCACCCGGACAGGGCCATCGATTGAGCAGTACTTC. Protein product: CASSTRTGPSIEQYF. The gene calls are TRBV21-1 and TRBJ2-7; no check of the table's D call, TRBD1, against the DNA was made. TRBV21-1 is deemed a pseudogene. The CDR3 length is 15 residues.

V gene TRBV3-1 combines with J gene TRBJ2-1; possibly TRBD1 for D (6 bases). Trimming left V 1 base short and J 9 bases short, with 22 bases between. CDR1 and CDR2 (germline): LGHDT, YNNKEL (reference sequence). The CDR3 is 17 residues long. This CDR3 is CASSQGFQGIPRGEQFF. The CDR3 region has the DNA TGTGCCAGCAGCCAAGGATTCCAGGGGATACCCCGCGGTGAGCAGTTCTTC.

This rearrangement joins TRBV11-2 to TRBJ2-1; 10 nucleotides align to TRBD2. The CDR3 spans 18 residues. Germline trimming cut 1 base from V and 0 bases from J; bases unmatched to any gene: 6. CDR1 and CDR2 from the germline V gene are SGHAT and FQNNGV. Here the CDR3 DNA reads TGTGCCAGCAGCTTAGTGGCTAGCGGGAGTATCTCCTACAATGAGCAGTTCTTC. The encoded protein is CASSLVASGSISYNEQFF.